This TCR beta chain is drawn from a study of T-cell reconstitution after alpha-beta-depleted transplantation in children (dated by TCRdb to the mid-2010s). Regarding the study in general: T-cell immune reconstitution after TCRalphabeta/CD19-depleted allogeneic hematopoietic cell transplantation in children was quantitatively tracked in the study by means of TCR repertoire profiling.

This specimen's treatment or condition label, per the study, means: allogeneic hematopoietic cell transplantation with graft depleted of TCRalphabeta T cells and CD19 B cells. TCRalphabeta/CD19-depleted allogeneic hematopoietic cell grafts were given to the transplant recipients, all of whom were children. CDR1 and CDR2, per the germline V gene, are SGHVS and FQNEAQ. V is pared back by 7 bases and J by 5 bases, with 14 bases lying between the germline termini. Inclusive of the bounding cysteine and phenylalanine, the CDR3 is 13 residues long. The CDR3 DNA has 39 bases and is translated from base 1. Summary of the overall study and its limitations: In some patients, the high TCRbeta diversity seen at day 60 was put down to recipient T cells and intrathymic progenitors that had survived conditioning. Hyperexpanded clone frequencies declined over subsequent months; after one year, T-cell counts and TCRbeta diversity were mostly attributed to newly produced T cells. About two months after transplant, the apparently early recovery of alphabetaT-cell counts reportedly depended on just several hundred clones that had expanded rapidly and came from non-depleted graft cells.

As concerns this clonotype: Which antigen it targets is not known. No qualities accompany the bases; no much larger clone lies one base away.

The library came from PCR. Sequencer: Illumina HiSeq 2500. TCR library preparation used molecular barcoding, with unique molecular identifiers applied to normalize quantification of the TCRbeta repertoire. TCRdb handled the public reads itself, with Q25 trimming in fastp and clone calling in MiXCR, and kept productive beta chains. Entries that share a CDR3 protein sequence are merged under the most common genes and DNA. Counted in this sample were roughly 82,000 distinct CDR3 sequences; roughly 15% of them appeared once. 25% to 30% of the sample is held by the ten biggest clonotypes. The chain links TRBV7-8 with TRBJ1-1; TRBD1 is a weak D gene call, 6 bases matching. The source is a male patient between 2 and 10 years old who had a stem cell transplant for acute lymphoblastic leukemia, so the T cells may come from the graft donor. The input for sequencing was PBMCs, mostly from graft donor cells, taken 180 days after TCRalphabeta/CD19-depleted stem cell transplant. The DNA sequence is as follows: TGTGCCAGCACCTCTGGCCAGGGGACTGAAGCTTTCTTT. It encodes CASTSGQGTEAFF. Reference TRBV7-8 and TRBJ1-1 proteins supply the regions before and after the CDR3; the full variable domain is: GAGVSQSPRYKVAKRGQDVALRCDPISGHVSLFWYQQALGQGPEFLTYFQNEAQLDKSGLPSDRFFAERPEGSVSTLKIQRTQQEDSAVYLCASTSGQGTEAFFGQGTRLTVV.